This passage covers 14 T cell receptor beta chains from one sample sequenced in a study of cytomegalovirus exposure and HLA in healthy donors (dated by TCRdb to between 2016 and 2019). The library came from the immunoSEQ multiplex PCR assay. A mixture of 60 forward primers for TCR Vbeta segments and 13 reverse primers for TCR Jbeta segments was used in the multiplex PCR. The clones in this table, taken by TCRdb from immuneACCESS, are in-frame only. Not every clone is retained; where verified, under half of the shortfall comes from an unresolved V gene, and the cause of the rest is unknown. Here the sample has 40,000 or so clones; roughly 64% occur a single time. The ten biggest clones cover roughly 18% of the sample. The sequenced sample was PBMCs. The receptors originated from a man aged 50 to 60 in good health and CMV-seropositive.

This clone is classed as medium-sized. Other DNA sequences of this sample code for an identical CDR3. The chain recombines TRBV4-2 with TRBJ2-5; the match to TRBD2 covers 9 bases. CDR3 size: 15 residues. V lost 0 bases to trimming and J lost 1 base; unmatched junction nucleotides: 0. Germline CDR1 LGHNA, CDR2 YNFKEQ. Here the CDR3 DNA reads TGTGCCAGCAGCCAAGAGCGGGGGGGCCAAGAGACCCAGTACTTC. Its protein is CASSQERGGQETQYF.

The chain carries TRBV14 and TRBJ1-2; 9 nucleotides line up with TRBD1. The CDR3 has 15 residues. Trimming took 4 bases from V and 4 from J; bases not matched to a gene: 7. Germline CDR1 is SGHDN and CDR2 is FVKESK. The CDR3 nucleotides read TGTGCCAGCAGCCGGGGACAGGGACCCTTCTATGGCTACACCTTC. This translates into CASSRGQGPFYGYTF.

V usage is TRBV11-2 and J usage is TRBJ2-7; perhaps TRBD1 as D (6 bases). The germline V and J ends were trimmed by 6 bases and 2 bases, with 17 bases remaining between them. CDR1 SGHAT and CDR2 FQNNGV come from the germline V gene. This CDR3 region has 15 residues. The CDR3 reads CASRSPGTKTYEQYF. DNA for the CDR3: TGTGCCAGCAGGTCCCCCGGGACAAAAACCTACGAGCAGTACTTC.

This clone occurred a few times. The rearrangement links TRBV4-2 to TRBJ1-2, with no clear D. Germline V gives CDR1 LGHNA, CDR2 YNFKEQ. The CDR3 totals 14 residues. Between the trimmed V and J ends, which lost 1 base and 4 bases, there was a span of 10 bases. CDR3 nucleotide sequence: TGTGCCAGCAGCCAAGCTGGAGTGGGCTATGGCTACACCTTC. It translates to CASSQAGVGYGYTF.

The V gene is TRBV5-1, the J gene TRBJ2-5; the match to TRBD1 covers 10 bases. The J call is uncertain, as TRBJ2-7 better fits the DNA end. The germline V gene encodes CDR1 SGHRS and CDR2 YFSETQ. The CDR3 covers 14 residues. In DNA form, the CDR3 reads TGCGCCAGCAGCTCCGGGACAGGGGACGACGAGCAGTACTTC. Translated, it gives CASSSGTGDDEQYF.

This rearrangement joins TRBV5-4 to TRBJ2-2, with D perhaps TRBD1 (5 bases). Germline V gives CDR1 SGHNT, CDR2 YYREEE (reference sequence). Trimming removed 5 bases from V and 4 bases from J, with 9 bases in between. CDR3 length equals 13 residues. CDR3 residues: CASRGQGTGELFF. As DNA, the CDR3 is TGTGCCAGCAGGGGGCAAGGCACCGGGGAGCTGTTTTTT. The full variable domain, completed using reference TRBV5-4 and TRBJ2-2, is ETGVTQSPTHLIKTRGQQVTLRCSSQSGHNTVSWYQQALGQGPQFIFQYYREEENGRGNFPPRFSGLQFPNYSSELNVNALELDDSALYLCASRGQGTGELFFGEGSRLTVL.

This clone was seen just once. The V call is TRBV11-2, the J call TRBJ1-5, with a weak D call TRBD1 (6 bases). The CDR3 loop spans 16 amino acids. The V end was cut by 5 bases, the J end by 6 bases, with 20 bases between. Germline CDR1 reads SGHAT; CDR2 reads FQNNGV. In DNA, the CDR3 is TGTGCCAGCAGCCCCATCACAGGGTTTGCTGGTCAGCCCCAGCATTTT. Its translation: CASSPITGFAGQPQHF. Complete variable domain (other parts from reference TRBV11-2 and TRBJ1-5): EAGVAQSPRYKIIEKRQSVAFWCNPISGHATLYWYQQILGQGPKLLIQFQNNGVVDDSQLPKDRFSAERLKGVDSTLKIQPAKLEDSAVYLCASSPITGFAGQPQHFGDGTRLSIL.

A few counts support this clone. The genes are TRBV7-9 and TRBJ2-5; no reliable D call. The germline gives CDR1 SEHNR, CDR2 FQNEAQ (reference sequence). V was shortened by 1 base and J by 4 bases, with 10 bases between the two germline ends. This CDR3 contains 14 residues. For the CDR3, the DNA is TGTGCCAGCAGCTTAGTTGTGTCGGGAGAGACCCAGTACTTC. It yields the protein CASSLVVSGETQYF.

The chain uses TRBV6-4 and TRBJ2-1, with TRBD2 matching over 9 bases. Germline values: CDR1 MRHNA, CDR2 SNTAGT. The CDR3 runs to 14 residues. J was trimmed by 8 bases and V by 5 bases; bases with no gene match: 7. The CDR3 sequence is CASSLAGGRDEQFF. CDR3 nucleotides: TGTGCCAGCAGTCTCGCGGGGGGGCGAGATGAGCAGTTCTTC.

The chain is built from TRBV6-6 and TRBJ2-1; 14 nucleotides align to TRBD2. The CDR3 loop spans 15 amino acids. The V gene end was trimmed by 4 bases and the J gene end by 9 bases; junction bases not matched to a gene: 5. CDR1 and CDR2 (germline): MNHNY, SVGAGI (reference sequence). The CDR3 here is CASSSTSGGAIEQFF. In DNA form, the CDR3 reads TGTGCCAGCAGTTCGACTAGCGGGGGGGCGATTGAGCAGTTCTTC.

The CDR3 bases are TGTGCCAGCTCACCGTGGGACAGGGCCAGCACTGAAGCTTTCTTT. The encoded protein is CASSPWDRASTEAFF. The chain carries TRBV18 and TRBJ1-1, with 9 bases that match TRBD1. Trimming cost V 3 bases and J 4 bases; bases outside gene matches: 6. This CDR3 region has 15 residues. Germline V gene data show CDR1 as KGHSH and CDR2 as LQKENI. Looking up the rest from reference TRBV18 and TRBJ1-1 gives the full variable domain: NAGVMQNPRHLVRRRGQEARLRCSPMKGHSHVYWYRQLPEEGLKFMVYLQKENIIDESGMPKERFSAEFPKEGPSILRIQQVVRGDSAAYFCASSPWDRASTEAFFGQGTRLTVV.

The chain carries TRBV6-5 and TRBJ1-1; TRBD1 might be the D (5 bases). Germline CDR1 reads MNHEY; CDR2 reads SVGAGI. The length of the CDR3 is 14 residues. The V end was cut by 7 bases, the J end by 0 bases, with 12 bases between. CDR3 DNA: TGTGCCAGCACCCTAAGGGGTATGAACACTGAAGCTTTCTTT. Translation: CASTLRGMNTEAFF.

CDR3 in amino acids: CASSWGTGYEKLFF. As DNA, the CDR3 is TGTGCCAGCAGTTGGGGGACAGGGTATGAAAAACTGTTTTTT. The chain has TRBV27 and TRBJ1-4, with 9 bases lining up with TRBD1. Looked up from germline, CDR1 is MNHEY and CDR2 is SMNVEV (reference sequence). Losses at the gene ends were 4 bases for V and 6 bases for J; bases not matched to a gene: 3. The CDR3 length is 14 residues.

The table lists this clone with a few counts. The chain employs TRBV10-3 and TRBJ2-5, with TRBD1 identical over 11 bases. Germline CDR1 is ENHRY and CDR2 is SYGVKD. Trimming at V came to 8 bases and at J to 5 bases, leaving 4 bases not matched to a gene. The CDR3 contains 13 residues. The CDR3 nucleotides read TGTGCCATCGGGGACAGGGGGACCGAGACCCAGTACTTC. This translates into CAIGDRGTETQYF.